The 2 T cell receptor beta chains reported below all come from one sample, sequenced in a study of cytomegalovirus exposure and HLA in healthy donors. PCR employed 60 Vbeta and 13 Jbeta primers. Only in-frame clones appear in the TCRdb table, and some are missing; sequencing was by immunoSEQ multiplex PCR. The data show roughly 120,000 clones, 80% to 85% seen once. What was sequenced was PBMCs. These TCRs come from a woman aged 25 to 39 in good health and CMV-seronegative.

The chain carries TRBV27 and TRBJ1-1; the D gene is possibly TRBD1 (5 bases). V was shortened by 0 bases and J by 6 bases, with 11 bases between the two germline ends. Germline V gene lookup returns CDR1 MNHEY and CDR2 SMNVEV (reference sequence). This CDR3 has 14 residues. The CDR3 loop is CASSLSGRVSEAFF. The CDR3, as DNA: TGTGCCAGCAGTTTATCGGGCAGGGTTTCTGAAGCTTTCTTT.

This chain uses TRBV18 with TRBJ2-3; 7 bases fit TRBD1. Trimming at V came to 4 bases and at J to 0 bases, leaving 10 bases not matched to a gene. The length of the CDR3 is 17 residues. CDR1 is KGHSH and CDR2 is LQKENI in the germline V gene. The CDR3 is CASSHAGTEISTDTQYF. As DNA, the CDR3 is TGTGCCAGCTCACATGCCGGGACAGAAATTAGCACAGATACGCAGTATTTT.